These T cell receptor beta chains were read from a single sample in a study of T cells in Graves' hyperthyroidism and ophthalmopathy. TCRdb recomputed calls from the multiplex PCR reads with MiXCR, one row per CDR3 protein. The table has roughly 630,000 distinct CDR3 sequences, 15% to 18% seen once; the top ten hold less than 9.5%. Specimen: blood. Every receptor here comes from a woman aged 25-40 years with Graves' hyperthyroidism. The CDR3 runs from the conserved cysteine through the conserved F or W. Fields, in order: D gene, clone size, V gene, J gene, CDR3 DNA, CDR3 protein. A D gene is named only where the DNA matches it firmly. Where a row states a size, it is once, few, many or the class of an expanded clone; other rows omit it.

>.|few|TRBV5-1|TRBJ2-3
TGCGCCAGCAGCGAGGACTGGGAACTGAACACAGATACGCAGTATTTT
CASSEDWELNTDTQYF
>TRBD2|many|TRBV29-1|TRBJ2-2
TGCAGCGCTTCCGGGACTAGCGGGTCCACCGGGGAGCTGTTTTTT
CSASGTSGSTGELFF
>TRBD1|.|TRBV7-9|TRBJ1-5
TGTGCCAGCAGCTTAAGTAGGGACAGGGGCCCCGATCAGCCCCAGCATTTT
CASSLSRDRGPDQPQHF
>TRBD2|many|TRBV19|TRBJ2-2
TGTGCCAGTACTTTCGATGCGCGGCTGCGGGGGAGGCCGAACACCGGGGAGCTGTTTTTT
CASTFDARLRGRPNTGELFF
>.|many|TRBV2|TRBJ1-2
TGTGCCAGCAGCGGGACTCTCCCAGCAAAGGGAGAATACAATTTATACTATGGCTACACCTTC
CASSGTLPAKGEYNLYYGYTF
>TRBD1|many|TRBV9|TRBJ1-2
TGTGCCAGCAGCGACGGGACAGGAGACTATGGCTACACCTTC
CASSDGTGDYGYTF
>.|many|TRBV10-3|TRBJ1-1
TGTGCCATCAGTGCCCCGGAGGGAACGAACACTGAAGCTTTCTTT
CAISAPEGTNTEAFF
>TRBD2|many|TRBV20-1|TRBJ2-1
TGCAGTGCTAGGGGACTAAGAAATGAGCAGTTCTTC
CSARGLRNEQFF
>TRBD2|.|TRBV7-8|TRBJ2-2
TGTGCCAGCAGCTTATTCGGGACTAGCGGGTGGAACACCGGGGAGCTGTTTTTT
CASSLFGTSGWNTGELFF
>TRBD1|many|TRBV5-8|TRBJ1-1
TGTGCCAGCAGCCAACCGACAGGGGGCGGTTCTGAAGCTTTCTTT
CASSQPTGGGSEAFF
>TRBD1|many|TRBV13|TRBJ2-7
TGTGCCAGCAGCAAATCACCGGGACAGGGGCGGGAGTCCTACGAGCAGTACTTC
CASSKSPGQGRESYEQYF
>TRBD2|many|TRBV20-1|TRBJ2-1
TGCAGTGCTCACCCACCGGCGGGAGGCAATGAGCAGTTCTTC
CSAHPPAGGNEQFF
>.|many|TRBV30|TRBJ2-1
TGTGCCTGGAGTGTAGGCCCCGAAAAAGGAGAGTTCTTC
CAWSVGPEKGEFF
>.|.|TRBV20-1|TRBJ2-2
TGCAGTGCTGAGATGGACGTGGGGCTCCCCGACACCGGGGAGCTGTTTTTT
CSAEMDVGLPDTGELFF
>.|many|TRBV11-3|TRBJ2-1
TGTGCCAGCAGTGGCTCCAATGAGCAGTTCTTC
CASSGSNEQFF
>TRBD2|many|TRBV28|TRBJ2-5
TGTGCCAGCAGTCCCCAGGGACTAGCGGGTCCGGGGGAGACCCAGTACTTC
CASSPQGLAGPGETQYF
>.|.|TRBV19|TRBJ1-5
TGTGCCAGTAGTAAGGGTGGTGGCAATCAGCCCCAGCATTTT
CASSKGGGNQPQHF
>.|many|TRBV12-3/TRBV12-4|TRBJ2-7
TGTGCCAGCAGTTGGAAAATCGGCGACGAGCAGTACTTC
CASSWKIGDEQYF
>TRBD1|many|TRBV5-1|TRBJ2-7
TGCGCCAGCAGCTTGTACGGGACAGGGACCTACGAGCAGTACTTC
CASSLYGTGTYEQYF
>.|.|TRBV27|TRBJ2-7
TGTGCCAGCAGTGCCATGCAGGGCGAGCAGTACTTC
CASSAMQGEQYF